Included here is one TCR beta chain sequence, with context. Its antigen is not identified. This sample stems from a study of cytomegalovirus exposure and HLA in healthy donors. At the level of the study: Genetic ancestry analysis placed under 90% of the roughly 400 donors that were genotyped in the Caucasian-associated cluster.

PCR involved 60 Vbeta and 13 Jbeta primers. Profiled with immunoSEQ multiplex PCR; TCRdb holds only in-frame clones, not every one. The sample table sets out approximately 110,000 clones. Overall study results and limits: Being indistinguishable, some V segments were excluded, TRBV6-2 and TRBV6-3 among them.

The CDR3 has 13 residues. V lost 3 bases and J lost 4, with 9 bases in between. CDR1 SGHVS and CDR2 FNYEAQ come from the germline V gene. The chain recombines TRBV7-6 with TRBJ1-2, with D possibly matching TRBD1 (6 bases). Sequenced: PBMCs. This receptor was taken from a man between 50 and 59 years old in good health and CMV-seronegative. CDR3 sequence: CASSLADSYGYTF. In DNA form, the CDR3 reads TGTGCCAGCAGCTTGGCGGACAGCTATGGCTACACCTTC.